This T cell receptor beta chain was recovered during a study of shared clonotypes between healthy human individuals. Looking at the study overall: Used for every donor were three CD4 naive, three CD4 memory, two CD8 naive and one CD8 memory plate. Study-wide results and limits: Naive subsets generally had larger estimated richness than memory subsets. Among non-shared clonotypes, generation probabilities were lower than among those shared by all four donors.

TCRdb keeps only in-frame clones here, not all; method: immunoSEQ multiplex PCR. The sample records around 2.5 million clones, 93% being singletons. J gave up 1 base and V 4 bases, and 4 bases lay outside the gene matches. The CDR3 consists of 15 residues. Germline CDR1 and CDR2: SNHLY and FYNNEI. On this clone itself: Its target is not known.

This sequence was found in a man between 18 and 35 years old in good health. Some clones in this sample may be carry-over from other donors' samples. Sequenced material: naive CD4+ T cells from PBMCs. Subset specified: CD45RA+ positively selected. V usage is TRBV2 and J usage is TRBJ1-1; TRBD1 matches 9 bases. The DNA for the CDR3 is TGTGCCAGCAGTGGTAACAGGGGGCAGAACACTGAAGCTTTCTTT. This translates into CASSGNRGQNTEAFF.